This T cell receptor beta chain was obtained from a study of blood T cell repertoires in COVID-19 (dated by TCRdb to the early 2020s). Regarding the complete study: Samples from collaborators originated in the United States, Italy and Spain and spanned both the acute and convalescent phases of COVID-19. The prospective study material was composed of cDNA or gDNA derived from T cells, B-cell-depleted T cells, or PBMCs. A de-identified subject ID, COVID-19 status, age in years and sex were almost always included in the sample metadata. Where HLA class I and class II types were available, the types were taken from metadata supplied by the sample provider, not from assay-based typing. Samples came from the ongoing ImmuneRACE study (first 160 participants) plus 1,254 subjects from 6 global collaborators. The repertoires were released in a freely available public database intended as a resource for research on the immune response to SARS-CoV-2. Deeply sampled blood TCRbeta repertoires from subjects exposed to, actively infected with, or recovered from COVID-19 were included in the dataset. The paper as a whole reports these results and caveats: The quantity of clinical and demographic metadata differed by source and by participant and was supplied without curation.

Sequences ENHRY (CDR1) and SYGVKD (CDR2) are obtained from the germline V gene. Cut back by 8 bases and 5 bases, the V and J ends lie 18 bases apart. The CDR3 sequence holds 14 residues, the cysteine and phenylalanine included. The CDR3 DNA has 42 bases and is translated from base 1. A second Seattle source provided samples from volunteer blood donors who had recovered from COVID-19. Collaborating institutions collected whole blood in K2EDTA tubes following their own protocols. For TCRbeta analysis, collaborator samples were shipped as frozen whole blood, as isolated PBMCs, or as DNA extracted from either sample type. This clone appeared once. It has no known antigen specificity. One base away there is no much larger clone; base qualities are not given. TCRbeta CDR3 regions were amplified from genomic DNA using the immunoSEQ Assay, a bias-controlled multiplex PCR. The source study handled its data this way. The number of nucleated cells in each sample was estimated by amplification of reference gene primers within the assay. Sequence reads were collapsed and filtered to measure the absolute abundance of every unique TCRbeta CDR3 rearrangement. For each sample, productive Simpson clonality was calculated as the square root of Simpson's diversity index over productive rearrangements. TCRdb's version of the immuneACCESS table is confined to in-frame rearrangements and falls short of the full clone set. An unresolved V gene accounts for under half of the shortfall where checked; the remainder is of unknown origin. V and J calls and clone size follow that table, whereas D and trimming were derived from the DNA. The sample contains around 250,000 clones, around 86% of them found a single time. The ten largest clones represent roughly 0.92% of the sample.

The specimen was peripheral blood. The clonotype was recovered from a woman aged 40 to 50 who had recovered from COVID-19. This sequence uses TRBV10-3 and TRBJ1-1; tentative D gene TRBD1, with 6 bases matching. This receptor has the CDR3 CAIQRGGAETEAFF. The DNA reads TGTGCCATCCAACGCGGGGGCGCAGAAACTGAAGCTTTCTTT.